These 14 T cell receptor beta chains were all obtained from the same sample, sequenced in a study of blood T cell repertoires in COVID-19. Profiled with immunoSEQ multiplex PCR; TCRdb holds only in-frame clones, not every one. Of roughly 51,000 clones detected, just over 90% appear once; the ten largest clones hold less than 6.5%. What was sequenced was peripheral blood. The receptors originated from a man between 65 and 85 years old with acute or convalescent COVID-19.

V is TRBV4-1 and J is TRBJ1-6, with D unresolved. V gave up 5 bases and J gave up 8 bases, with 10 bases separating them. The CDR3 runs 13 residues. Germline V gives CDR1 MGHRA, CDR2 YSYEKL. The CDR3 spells CASSESGYSPLHF. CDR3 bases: TGCGCCAGCAGCGAATCGGGGTATTCACCCCTCCACTTT.

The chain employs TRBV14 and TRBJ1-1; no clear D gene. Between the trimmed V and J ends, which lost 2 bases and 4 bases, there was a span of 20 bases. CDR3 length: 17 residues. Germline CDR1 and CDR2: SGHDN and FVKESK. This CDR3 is CASSQSLLVAYPTEAFF. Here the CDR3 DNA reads TGTGCCAGCAGCCAATCGCTACTTGTCGCCTATCCCACTGAAGCTTTCTTT.

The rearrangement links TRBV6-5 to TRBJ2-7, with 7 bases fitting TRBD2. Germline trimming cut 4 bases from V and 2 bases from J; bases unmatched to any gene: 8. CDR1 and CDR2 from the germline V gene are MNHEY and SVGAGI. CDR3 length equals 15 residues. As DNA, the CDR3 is TGTGCCAGCAGTTTCGGGAGGACGGAAACCTACGAGCAGTACTTC. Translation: CASSFGRTETYEQYF.

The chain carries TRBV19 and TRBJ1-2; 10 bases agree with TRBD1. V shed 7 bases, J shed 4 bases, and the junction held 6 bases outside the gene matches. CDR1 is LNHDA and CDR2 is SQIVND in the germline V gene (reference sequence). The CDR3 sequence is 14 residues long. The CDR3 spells CASKPDRGPYGYTF. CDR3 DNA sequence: TGTGCCAGTAAACCAGACAGGGGGCCCTATGGCTACACCTTC.

CDR3: CASITGLREAEEQFF. Here the CDR3 DNA reads TGTGCCAGCATCACCGGGCTTAGGGAGGCCGAGGAGCAGTTCTTC. This chain links TRBV28 with TRBJ2-1; D might be TRBD2 (6 bases). V was shortened by 7 bases and J by 10 bases, with 23 bases between the two germline ends. The CDR3 contains 15 residues. Germline lookup yields CDR1 MDHEN and CDR2 SYDVKM.

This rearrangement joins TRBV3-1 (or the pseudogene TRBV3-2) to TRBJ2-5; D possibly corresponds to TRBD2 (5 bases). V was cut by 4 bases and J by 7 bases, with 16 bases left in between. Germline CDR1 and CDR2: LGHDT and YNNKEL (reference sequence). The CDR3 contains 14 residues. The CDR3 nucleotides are TGTGCCAGCAGCCCCTCCGGGTCCGAGGGGACCCAGTACTTC. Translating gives CASSPSGSEGTQYF.

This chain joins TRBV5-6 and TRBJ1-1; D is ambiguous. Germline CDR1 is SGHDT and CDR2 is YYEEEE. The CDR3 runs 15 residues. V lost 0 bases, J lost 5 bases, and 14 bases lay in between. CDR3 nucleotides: TGTGCCAGCAGCTTGGTGGGAGGGTCCCAGACTGAAGCTTTCTTT. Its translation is CASSLVGGSQTEAFF.

The CDR3 DNA reads as TGCGCCAGCAGTCGGACTAGCGGGGGGGCCGTCAATGAGCAGTTCTTC. Translation gives CASSRTSGGAVNEQFF. The rearrangement links TRBV4-1 to TRBJ2-1; 15 nucleotides line up with TRBD2. The germline gives CDR1 MGHRA, CDR2 YSYEKL. The CDR3 consists of 16 residues. V shed 6 bases and J 6 bases; nucleotides not matched to a gene: 6.

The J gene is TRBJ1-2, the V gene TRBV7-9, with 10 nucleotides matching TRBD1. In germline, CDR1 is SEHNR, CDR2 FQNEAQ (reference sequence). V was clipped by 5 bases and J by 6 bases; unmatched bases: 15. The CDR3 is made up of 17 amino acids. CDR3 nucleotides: TGTGCCAGCAGCCACAGTTGGGGGACCGGGACAGGGGATGGCTACACCTTC. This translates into CASSHSWGTGTGDGYTF.

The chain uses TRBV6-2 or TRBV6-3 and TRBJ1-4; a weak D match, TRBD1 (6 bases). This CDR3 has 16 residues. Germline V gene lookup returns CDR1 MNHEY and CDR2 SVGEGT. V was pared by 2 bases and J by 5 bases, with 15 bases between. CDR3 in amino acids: CASSYGEDSRNEKLFF. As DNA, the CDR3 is TGTGCCAGCAGTTACGGTGAGGACAGCCGAAATGAAAAACTGTTTTTT.

CDR3 loop: CASRAPGQGLTDTQYF. CDR3 DNA sequence: TGTGCCAGCAGGGCCCCGGGACAGGGACTCACAGATACGCAGTATTTT. The gene calls are TRBV11-2 and TRBJ2-3, with 9 bases fitting TRBD1. V shed 6 bases and J 2 bases; nucleotides not matched to a gene: 9. Germline CDR1 reads SGHAT; CDR2 reads FQNNGV. The CDR3 is 16 amino acids.

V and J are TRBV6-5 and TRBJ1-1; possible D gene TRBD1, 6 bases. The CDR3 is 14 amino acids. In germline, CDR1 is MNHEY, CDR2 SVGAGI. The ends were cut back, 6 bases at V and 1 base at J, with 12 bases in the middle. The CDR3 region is CASRLGGENTEAFF. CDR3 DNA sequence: TGTGCCAGCAGATTAGGGGGAGAGAACACTGAAGCTTTCTTT.

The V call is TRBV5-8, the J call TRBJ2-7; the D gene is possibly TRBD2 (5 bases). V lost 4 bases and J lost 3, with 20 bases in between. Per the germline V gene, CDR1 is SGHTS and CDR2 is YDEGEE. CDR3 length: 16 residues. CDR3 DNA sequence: TGTGCCAGCAGCCATTCTTCAGGACTCAAGGTCTACGAGCAGTACTTC. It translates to CASSHSSGLKVYEQYF.

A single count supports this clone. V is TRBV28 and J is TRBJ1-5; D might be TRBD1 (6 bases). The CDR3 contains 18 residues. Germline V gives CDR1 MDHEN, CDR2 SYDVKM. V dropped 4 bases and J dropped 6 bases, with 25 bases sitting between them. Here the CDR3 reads CASSSSPGRTQGGQPQHF. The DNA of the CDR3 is TGTGCCAGCAGTTCTTCCCCGGGACGGACACAGGGCGGTCAGCCCCAGCATTTT. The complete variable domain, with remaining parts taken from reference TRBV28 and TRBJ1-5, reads DVKVTQSSRYLVKRTGEKVFLECVQDMDHENMFWYRQDPGLGLRLIYFSYDVKMKEKGDIPEGYSVSREKKERFSLILESASTNQTSMYLCASSSSPGRTQGGQPQHFGDGTRLSIL.